Below are 19 T cell receptor beta chains sequenced from a single sample in a study of Graves' ophthalmopathy and Graves' hyperthyroidism. Amplified TCR beta CDR3 regions were obtained using RNA transcripts as template. HTBI primers primed a first-round RT-PCR, and a second-round multiplex PCR followed. TCRdb re-derived calls from the multiplex PCR reads in MiXCR, one entry per CDR3 protein. This table has about 1.1 million distinct CDR3 sequences, about 36% appearing once. Sequencing input: peripheral blood or thyroid tissue (not recorded which). The source of these receptors is an adult man with Graves' hyperthyroidism.

The chain is built from TRBV19 and TRBJ2-2; D gene unclear. Trimming took 3 bases from V and 3 from J, leaving 14 bases between them. This CDR3 contains 16 residues. Per the germline V gene, CDR1 is LNHDA and CDR2 is SQIVND (reference sequence). The CDR3 sequence: CASSMPRVMDTGELFF. In nucleotides, the CDR3 is TGTGCCAGTAGTATGCCCCGGGTCATGGACACCGGGGAGCTGTTTTTT.

This clonotype was found many times. This chain uses TRBV11-1 with TRBJ1-1; 9 bases match TRBD1. The CDR3 covers 14 residues. V gave up 9 bases and J gave up 2 bases; unmatched junction bases: 7. Per the germline V gene, CDR1 is SGHAT and CDR2 is FQDESV (reference sequence). The CDR3 nucleotides read TGTGCCAGTAGTCCGGGACAGGGCAACACTGAAGCTTTCTTT. This codes for CASSPGQGNTEAFF.

This clonotype was detected a few times. A much larger clone sits a single nucleotide away, making a read error possible. The chain couples TRBV6-2 or TRBV6-3 to TRBJ2-2; D unresolved. The CDR3 spans 12 residues. Germline CDR1 MNHEY, CDR2 SVGEGT. V lost 6 bases to trimming and J lost 5 bases, with 7 bases between them. CDR3 coding DNA: TGTGCCAGCAGCTATATGACCGGGGAGCTGTTTTTT. As protein: CASSYMTGELFF.

The rearrangement links TRBV6-1 to TRBJ1-5; D is unresolved. The V gene lost 7 bases and the J gene lost 3 bases, with 13 bases spanning the gap. CDR1 is MNHNS, CDR2 SASEGT, per germline. The CDR3 length is 14 residues. The CDR3 protein is CASTLEDNNQPQHF. In DNA form, the CDR3 reads TGTGCCAGCACCCTGGAAGATAACAATCAGCCCCAGCATTTT.

About this clonotype: A much more abundant neighbour one base away suggests this may be a read error. The CDR3 does not close with the conserved phenylalanine or tryptophan, likely indicating a read error. The rearrangement links TRBV15 to TRBJ2-5; 7 bases are shared with TRBD2. The CDR3 spans 14 residues. Trimming cost V 4 bases and J 5 bases; bases outside gene matches: 7. Germline V gives CDR1 LNHNV, CDR2 YYDKDF (reference sequence). The CDR3 coding sequence is TGTGCCACCAGCACACGGGGACTATTGGAGACCCAGTACCTC. Protein: CATSTRGLLETQYL.

The J gene is TRBJ2-7, the V gene TRBV20-1, with D tentatively TRBD1 (6 bases). CDR3 size: 13 residues. Germline CDR1 reads DFQATT; CDR2 reads SNEGSKA (reference sequence). The V and J ends lost 3 bases and 2 bases respectively, with 11 bases between them. The CDR3 bases are TGCAGTGCTAGGGCGGACAGAACCTACGAGCAGTACTTC. This encodes CSARADRTYEQYF.

This clonotype turned up a few times. The chain uses TRBV13 and TRBJ1-5, with TRBD1 as a possible D gene (6 bases). V shed 6 bases and J shed 0 bases, with 15 bases lying between them. The germline gives CDR1 PRHDT, CDR2 FYEKMQ (reference sequence). CDR3 length: 16 amino acids. The CDR3 coding sequence is TGTGCCAGCAGTCACAGGACAGCTTATAGCAATCAGCCCCAGCATTTT. Protein sequence: CASSHRTAYSNQPQHF.

This clonotype was seen repeatedly, ten times or more. The rearrangement uses TRBV5-4 and TRBJ2-2; 8 bases are shared with TRBD1. This CDR3 is 16 amino acids long. CDR1 and CDR2 from the germline V gene are SGHNT and YYREEE (reference sequence). The junction had 4 bases not matched to a gene; V was cut back by 2 bases and J by 1 base. The CDR3 is CASSLARGRNTGELFF. Written as DNA, the CDR3 is TGTGCCAGCAGCTTAGCCAGGGGGCGGAACACCGGGGAGCTGTTTTTT.

Comments on this clonotype: The CDR3 carries no conserved terminal phenylalanine or tryptophan, so it likely arises from a read error. The DNA is left out, because the CDR3 cannot be placed on it with certainty; the CDR3 is given as TCRdb lists it. The V gene is TRBV9, the J gene TRBJ1-4; the DNA was not used to check the table's D call, TRBD1. The germline V gene encodes CDR1 SGDLS and CDR2 YYNGEE. The CDR3 extends over 10 residues, inclusive of both ends. The CDR3 protein is CASSVEGTTY.

This clonotype has just one count. The rearrangement uses TRBV7-3 and TRBJ1-5; D unclear. V lost 4 bases and J lost 0, with 10 bases in between. Germline V gene lookup returns CDR1 SGHTA and CDR2 FQGTGA. The CDR3 is 15 amino acids. This CDR3 reads CASSSQRVSNQPQHF. Here the CDR3 DNA reads TGTGCCAGCAGCTCTCAGCGGGTTAGCAATCAGCCCCAGCATTTT.

This clonotype was seen a single time. The V call is TRBV7-8, the J call TRBJ1-4; no definite D call. Germline V gives CDR1 SGHVS, CDR2 FQNEAQ. The CDR3 is 14 residues long. Trimming removed 1 base at V and 8 bases at J, with 11 bases between. Written as DNA, the CDR3 is TGTGCCAGCAGCTTAGAAAGCTGGGCGGAAAAACTGTTTTTT. Translation: CASSLESWAEKLFF.

As for this clonotype: This may be a read error, as it is one base from a much larger clone. The chain carries TRBV12-3 or TRBV12-4 and TRBJ1-5; tentatively, D is TRBD1 (5 bases). Between the trimmed V and J ends, which lost 3 bases and 7 bases, there was a span of 10 bases. The CDR3 runs to 13 residues. Here the CDR3 DNA reads TGTGCCAGCAGTTTGGCAGGGATCCAGCCCCAGCATTTT. This translates into CASSLAGIQPQHF.

The chain recombines TRBV18 with TRBJ2-2; D is unresolved. The CDR3 spans 13 residues. The germline gives CDR1 KGHSH, CDR2 LQKENI. Trimming cost V 3 bases and J 7 bases, with 9 bases left between them. The CDR3 nucleotides read TGTGCCAGCTCACCTCCAGTCGTCGGGGAGCTGTTTTTT. This gives the protein CASSPPVVGELFF.

The sample holds a few counts of this clonotype. The chain joins TRBV7-9 to TRBJ1-2; D not certain. Deletions cut 5 bases from V and 5 bases from J, with 15 bases between. The CDR3 sequence is 14 residues long. Germline V CDR1 and CDR2: SEHNR, FQNEAQ (reference sequence). CDR3 in amino acids: CASSGAKVTYGYTF. The CDR3 coding sequence is TGTGCCAGCAGCGGAGCGAAGGTTACTTATGGCTACACCTTC.

Notes on this clonotype: This is likely a read error, given that the CDR3 carries no conserved phenylalanine or tryptophan at its end. The chain links TRBV10-3 to TRBJ2-7; 7 bases line up with TRBD1. Trimming cost V 10 bases and J 2 bases; bases outside gene matches: 11. Germline CDR1 and CDR2: ENHRY and SYGVKD. CDR3 size: 14 residues. The CDR3, as DNA: TGTGCCAGCGGAGACAGGGACGGACCCTACGAGCAGTACCTC. Its protein is CASGDRDGPYEQYL.

The V and J genes are TRBV15 and TRBJ2-7; D is possibly TRBD2 (5 bases). Trimming took off 4 bases at V and 6 bases at J, with 16 bases between the two ends. The CDR3 extends over 14 amino acids. CDR1 is LNHNV and CDR2 is YYDKDF in the germline V gene (reference sequence). As DNA, the CDR3 is TGTGCCACCAGCACTGGACTCCTGGAGTTCGAGCAGTACTTC. Protein sequence: CATSTGLLEFEQYF. Looking up the rest from reference TRBV15 and TRBJ2-7 gives the full variable domain: DAMVIQNPRYQVTQFGKPVTLSCSQTLNHNVMYWYQQKSSQAPKLLFHYYDKDFNNEADTPDNFQSRRPNTSFCFLDIRSPGLGDTAMYLCATSTGLLEFEQYFGPGTRLTVT.

This clonotype was recorded at least ten times. The genes are TRBV7-2 and TRBJ2-7, with 8 bases fitting TRBD2. CDR1 SGHTA and CDR2 FQGNSA come from the germline V gene. The CDR3 is made up of 15 amino acids. V lost 3 bases, J lost 6 bases, and 10 bases stayed unmatched. The CDR3 loop is CASSLWEAGALEQYF. Written as DNA, the CDR3 is TGTGCCAGCAGCTTGTGGGAAGCGGGGGCTCTCGAGCAGTACTTC.

This clonotype was seen repeatedly, ten times or more. J is TRBJ1-4 and V is TRBV5-1; D unresolved. In germline, CDR1 is SGHRS, CDR2 YFSETQ. The V gene lost 7 bases and the J gene lost 1 base, with 14 bases spanning the gap. The CDR3 spans 15 residues. CDR3 in DNA: TGCGCCAGCGGATCGGGAACGGTAACTAATGAAAAACTGTTTTTT. Residues: CASGSGTVTNEKLFF.

This clonotype was observed many times. V gene TRBV19 combines with J gene TRBJ1-6; 9 bases align to TRBD1. This CDR3 contains 14 residues. Germline V gene sequence: CDR1 LNHDA, CDR2 SQIVND (reference sequence). Trimming took 5 bases from V and 7 from J; bases not matched to a gene: 3. CDR3 sequence reads: CASSDRGRNSPLHF. Written as DNA, the CDR3 is TGTGCCAGTAGTGACAGGGGGAGGAATTCACCCCTCCACTTT.